The 3 T cell receptor beta chains below were found in one sample sequenced in a study of T cell changes during pregnancy in multiple sclerosis. Data came from immunoSEQ multiplex PCR; TCRdb stores just in-frame clones and leaves some out. The sample shows about 45,000 clones, approximately 90% of them seen only once. The sequencing used CD8+ T cells from peripheral blood mononuclear cells, collected in the second trimester of pregnancy. The receptors come from a female donor with multiple sclerosis, enrolled in a pregnancy study.

CDR3 nucleotide sequence: TGCAGCGTTCCCCGAGCTTTCTTT. Translating gives CSVPRAFF. The chain uses TRBV29-1 and TRBJ1-1; D ambiguous. V lost 5 bases to trimming and J lost 10 bases, with 5 bases between them. This CDR3 is built from 8 residues. Per the germline V gene, CDR1 is SQVTM and CDR2 is ANQGSEA.

V usage is TRBV5-1 and J usage is TRBJ2-1, with D uncertain. CDR3 length: 15 residues. Germline V gene data show CDR1 as SGHRS and CDR2 as YFSETQ. The V end lost 3 bases, the J end lost 1 base, and 11 bases lay between the germline ends. The CDR3 DNA reads TGCGCCAGCAGCTCCTTAGAGAAGTCCTACAATGAGCAGTTCTTC. Amino acid sequence: CASSSLEKSYNEQFF.

The chain uses TRBV7-2 and TRBJ2-1, with D unclear. The CDR3 runs 15 residues. V was trimmed by 5 bases and J by 5 bases, leaving 16 bases between them. Germline-derived CDR1 and CDR2 are SGHTA and FQGNSA. The CDR3 DNA sequence: TGTGCCAGCAGCCGCCGTCAGGCGTCCCACAATGAGCAGTTCTTC. Encoded protein: CASSRRQASHNEQFF.